This TCR beta chain was documented in a study of long-term antiretroviral therapy in people with HIV. Study summary: It was about a decade before the 2015 immediate-ART recommendation that the earliest samples were taken.

Investigators performed immunoSEQ version v3.0 at survey level. It was 40,000-50,000 T-cell genomes per sample that sequencing targeted. Clones were read by immunoSEQ multiplex PCR, and TCRdb kept only the in-frame ones, dropping some. The table includes about 20,000 clones, approximately 81% detected once. Broader study findings: Patients on ART gained diversity, which nonetheless stayed below transplant donor controls.

A note on this clone: Its antigen remains unknown.

The V gene lost 0 bases and the J gene lost 8 bases, with 13 bases spanning the gap. CDR3 length: 13 amino acids. CDR1 GTSNPN and CDR2 SVGIG come from the germline V gene (reference sequence). The chain carries TRBV30 and TRBJ1-2; tentative D call: TRBD1 (6 bases). This receptor was taken from a woman aged 18-35 years with HIV. Sequencing was performed on unsorted PBMCs, taken 0.6 years after starting antiretroviral therapy. The DNA for the CDR3 is TGTGCCTGGAGTGTTGTGGGGGGCGGAGGCTACACCTTC. This translates into CAWSVVGGGGYTF.